This T cell receptor (beta chain) was sequenced during a study of blood T cell repertoires in COVID-19. Overall study context: Collection of acute and convalescent COVID-19 samples took place in the United States, Italy and Spain.

This clone was counted between two and nine times. Sequencing used immunoSEQ multiplex PCR; TCRdb keeps in-frame clones, though not all of them. Here the sample spans more than 95,000 clones, around four fifths being singletons. V lost 0 bases and J lost 2, with 8 bases in between. Germline lookup yields CDR1 SGHRS and CDR2 YFSETQ. The CDR3 consists of 14 residues. Sequencing input: peripheral blood. This receptor was obtained from a man older than 75 with active or convalescent COVID-19. The rearrangement joins TRBV5-1 to TRBJ2-5; D is ambiguous. This chain's CDR3 is CASSLVGLQETQYF. DNA for the CDR3: TGCGCCAGCAGCTTGGTTGGTCTACAAGAGACCCAGTACTTC.